This TCR beta chain was captured by sequencing in a study of shared clonotypes between healthy human individuals. Measured with immunoSEQ multiplex PCR; TCRdb has only the in-frame clones, and not every one. The sample comprises about 2 million clones, about 95% of which are singletons, and less than 1.5% rests with the top ten. Cells designated naive CD8 were CD45RO-negative and were positively selected for CCR7, with terminally differentiated effector memory CD45RA+ cells excluded. This clone showed up just once. This TCR came from a man younger than 35 in good health. The sequenced sample consisted of naive CD8+ T cells sorted from blood.

The CDR3 nucleotides are TGCGCCAGCAGCCAAGATGCAGGGGACTATGGCTACACCTTC. Its protein product is CASSQDAGDYGYTF. The chain links TRBV4-1 to TRBJ1-2; the D gene is possibly TRBD1 (6 bases). This CDR3 is 14 amino acids long. Germline CDR1 and CDR2: MGHRA and YSYEKL. Trimming cost V 0 bases and J 3 bases, with 8 bases left between them.